This T cell receptor beta chain stems from a study of T cell responses to AZD1222 COVID-19 vaccine. The study's findings and limits: Two AZD1222 doses significantly raised spike-specific TCR breadth and depth over controls. Spike was spanned by vaccine-associated CD4 TCRs, with dominance at 160-218 and 743-854. White British people made up most donors, females outnumbered males, and clonal diversity was possibly underestimated.

The repertoire was sequenced with immunoSEQ multiplex PCR; TCRdb's copy has only in-frame clones and lacks some. Among 90,000 to 130,000 clones, 80% to 95% were seen once, and the ten largest hold roughly 2.7%. With regard to this clone: What it recognizes is unknown.

The CDR3 covers 14 residues. V was clipped by 6 bases and J by 2 bases; unmatched bases: 1. The germline V gene has CDR1 ENHRY and CDR2 SYGVKD. The chain combines TRBV10-3 with TRBJ2-1; 10 bases align to TRBD1. The input for sequencing was peripheral blood, taken 28 days after the second AZD1222 dose. The receptor comes from an adult who received the AZD1222 COVID-19 vaccine. CDR3 nucleotide sequence: TGTGCCATCAGGGGGACAGGGGCCTACAATGAGCAGTTCTTC. Translating gives CAIRGTGAYNEQFF.